A single sample is the source of the 14 T cell receptor beta chains below, sequenced in a study of blood T cell repertoires in COVID-19. Libraries were prepared by immunoSEQ multiplex PCR; TCRdb keeps only in-frame clonotypes and omits some of them. The sample carries tens of thousands of clones, 79% recorded once. What was sequenced was peripheral blood. The receptors were sampled from a woman at least 80 years old with active or convalescent COVID-19.

The rearrangement links TRBV3-1 (or the pseudogene TRBV3-2) to TRBJ2-7; 10 bases match TRBD1. Germline assignment: CDR1 LGHDT and CDR2 YNNKEL (reference sequence). J gave up 5 bases and V 4 bases, and 11 bases lay outside the gene matches. The CDR3 extends over 16 amino acids. The CDR3 reads CASSPTRQGASHEQYF. DNA of the CDR3: TGTGCCAGCAGCCCCACCCGACAGGGGGCGTCCCACGAGCAGTACTTC.

The chain employs TRBV28 and TRBJ2-3, with 10 bases that match TRBD2. Germline loops: CDR1 MDHEN, CDR2 SYDVKM. V shed 3 bases, J shed 6 bases, and the junction held 6 bases outside the gene matches. This CDR3 is built from 15 residues. The CDR3 region is CASSFSGGAEDTQYF. CDR3 coding DNA: TGTGCCAGCAGTTTCAGCGGGGGGGCCGAGGATACGCAGTATTTT.

The CDR3 loop reads CASSANPTRDSPQETQYF. In DNA, the CDR3 is TGTGCCAGCAGCGCCAACCCCACCCGGGACAGCCCCCAAGAGACCCAGTACTTC. The chain links TRBV7-2 to TRBJ2-5; 7 nucleotides match TRBD1. The CDR3 loop spans 18 amino acids. V lost 5 bases, J lost 1 base, and 16 bases stayed unmatched. Germline CDR1 is SGHTA and CDR2 is FQGNSA. The whole variable domain, remainder taken from reference TRBV7-2 and TRBJ2-5, is GAGVSQSPSNKVTEKGKDVELRCDPISGHTALYWYRQSLGQGLEFLIYFQGNSAPDKSGLPSDRFSAERTGGSVSTLTIQRTQQEDSAVYLCASSANPTRDSPQETQYFGPGTRLLVL.

This chain joins TRBV23-1 and TRBJ2-7, with 9 bases fitting TRBD2. TRBV23-1 is identified as an open reading frame with a role that is uncertain. V dropped 0 bases and J dropped 3; count of bases not matched to a gene: 9. The CDR3 has 17 amino acids. CDR3 nucleotide sequence: TGCGCCAGCAGTCAATCTTGTTCTAGCGGGACACGCTACGAGCAGTACTTC. The encoded protein is CASSQSCSSGTRYEQYF.

Only one count was recorded for this clone. J is TRBJ2-3 and V is TRBV7-3, with a weak D call TRBD1 (5 bases). The CDR3 is made up of 15 amino acids. V lost 5 bases and J 3 bases, leaving 15 bases between the germline ends. Germline CDR1 is SGHTA and CDR2 is FQGTGA. The CDR3 protein is CASSLAPGSTDTQYF. The CDR3, as DNA: TGTGCCAGCAGCCTGGCGCCAGGGTCGACAGATACGCAGTATTTT.

To note about this clone: Sequence at one end of the junction differs from germline and may be a read error. The V and J genes are TRBV28 and TRBJ2-7; 8 bases are shared with TRBD2. The germline gives CDR1 MDHEN, CDR2 SYDVKM. The CDR3 totals 18 residues. The CDR3 region has the DNA TGTGCCGGCAGTTTCGTAATCCGAATCCGGGAGGGCGACTACGAGCAGTACTTC. It yields the protein CAGSFVIRIREGDYEQYF. The full variable domain, completed using reference TRBV28 and TRBJ2-7, is DVKVTQSSRYLVKRTGEKVFLECVQDMDHENMFWYRQDPGLGLRLIYFSYDVKMKEKGDIPEGYSVSREKKERFSLILESASTNQTSMYLCAGSFVIRIREGDYEQYFGPGTRLTVT.

The CDR3 DNA reads TGTGCCAGCAGCCCAACCGACGGACTCACCGGGGAGCTGTTTTTT. This sequence encodes CASSPTDGLTGELFF. V is TRBV7-2 and J is TRBJ2-2, with TRBD2 as a possible D gene (5 bases). Trimming left V 5 bases short and J 4 bases short, with 14 bases between. This CDR3 is 15 amino acids long. Germline V gene lookup returns CDR1 SGHTA and CDR2 FQGNSA. Using reference TRBV7-2 and TRBJ2-2 for the parts outside the CDR3, the full variable domain is GAGVSQSPSNKVTEKGKDVELRCDPISGHTALYWYRQSLGQGLEFLIYFQGNSAPDKSGLPSDRFSAERTGGSVSTLTIQRTQQEDSAVYLCASSPTDGLTGELFFGEGSRLTVL.

The V gene is TRBV6-6, the J gene TRBJ2-5; weak D call: TRBD2 (5 bases). Trimming left V 2 bases short and J 5 bases short, with 9 bases between. The CDR3 is 13 residues long. The V gene's germline CDR1 is MNHNY and CDR2 SVGAGI (reference sequence). CDR3 sequence reads: CASSYRGVETQYF. CDR3 nucleotide sequence: TGTGCCAGCAGTTACCGGGGTGTGGAGACCCAGTACTTC.

The rearrangement uses TRBV19 and TRBJ2-1; 8 positions agree with TRBD2. Germline loops: CDR1 LNHDA, CDR2 SQIVND (reference sequence). After removal of 5 bases from V and 8 bases from J, the junction contained 8 bases not matched to a gene. This CDR3 is built from 14 residues. CDR3 in DNA: TGTGCCAGTAGTTCCCAGAGCGGGGGAGATGAGCAGTTCTTC. It encodes CASSSQSGGDEQFF. Full variable domain (outside the CDR3, taken from reference TRBV19 and TRBJ2-1): DGGITQSPKYLFRKEGQNVTLSCEQNLNHDAMYWYRQDPGQGLRLIYYSQIVNDFQKGDIAEGYSVSREKKESFPLTVTSAQKNPTAFYLCASSSQSGGDEQFFGPGTRLTVL.

This clone was counted once. The V gene is TRBV2, the J gene TRBJ2-4; D may be TRBD1 (5 bases). Trimming shortened V by 1 base and J by 0 bases, and 16 bases separated the two germline ends. This CDR3 has 18 amino acids. Germline V gene lookup returns CDR1 SNHLY and CDR2 FYNNEI. The chain's CDR3 is CASSEGRAANLAKNIQYF. The CDR3, as DNA: TGTGCCAGCAGTGAAGGCAGGGCCGCTAATCTAGCCAAAAACATTCAGTACTTC.

This rearrangement joins TRBV18 to TRBJ2-7, with TRBD2 matching over 8 bases. Germline CDR1 reads KGHSH; CDR2 reads LQKENI. The CDR3 totals 16 residues. V lost 2 bases to trimming and J lost 1 base; unmatched junction nucleotides: 7. CDR3 sequence reads: CASSPTRGGSSYEQYF. As DNA, the CDR3 is TGTGCCAGCTCACCAACACGGGGGGGATCGTCCTACGAGCAGTACTTC.

The chain couples TRBV5-1 to TRBJ2-7; 11 bases map to TRBD2. There are 15 residues in the CDR3. V lost 0 bases, J lost 6 bases, and 5 bases stayed unmatched. Germline loops: CDR1 SGHRS, CDR2 YFSETQ. The CDR3 loop is CASSLELAGALEQYF. CDR3 bases: TGCGCCAGCAGCTTGGAACTAGCGGGAGCCCTCGAGCAGTACTTC. The entire variable domain, with the rest obtained from reference TRBV5-1 and TRBJ2-7, is as follows: KAGVTQTPRYLIKTRGQQVTLSCSPISGHRSVSWYQQTPGQGLQFLFEYFSETQRNKGNFPGRFSGRQFSNSRSEMNVSTLELGDSALYLCASSLELAGALEQYFGPGTRLTVT.

The sample holds one count of this clone. This chain uses TRBV6-5 with TRBJ1-2; 7 nucleotides align to TRBD1. This CDR3 is 14 amino acids long. Trimming at V came to 5 bases and at J to 5 bases, leaving 8 bases not matched to a gene. In germline, CDR1 is MNHEY, CDR2 SVGAGI. This CDR3 is CASSIRGRGYGYTF. The CDR3 nucleotides read TGTGCCAGCAGTATAAGGGGGCGCGGTTATGGCTACACCTTC.

The gene calls are TRBV5-5 and TRBJ1-1; D is perhaps TRBD1 (5 bases). Germline values: CDR1 SGHKS, CDR2 YYEKEE (reference sequence). Trimming left V 3 bases short and J 1 base short, with 10 bases between. The length of the CDR3 is 14 residues. CDR3 DNA sequence: TGTGCCAGCAGCTGGGGGGTTTGGAACACTGAAGCTTTCTTT. Translated, it gives CASSWGVWNTEAFF.